These 19 T cell receptor beta chains were all obtained from the same sample, sequenced in a study of neurological immune-mediated disorders. Using its own MiXCR run on the 5' RACE reads, TCRdb lists one record per CDR3 protein. The sample contains 65,000 to 95,000 distinct CDR3 sequences, 4.5% to 6.5% of which appear only once. The material sequenced was PBMCs. All receptors derive from a woman in her twenties or thirties with multiple sclerosis.

This clonotype has at least ten counts. The chain carries TRBV20-1 and TRBJ2-2; 9 bases line up with TRBD1. Germline assignment: CDR1 DFQATT and CDR2 SNEGSKA (reference sequence). The CDR3 runs 14 residues. V trimming: 5 bases; J trimming: 1 base; junction bases outside the gene matches: 2. The CDR3 DNA follows: TGCAGTGCTTGGGACAGGGAGAACACCGGGGAGCTGTTTTTT. Translation: CSAWDRENTGELFF.

This clonotype was counted many times. The gene calls are TRBV20-1 and TRBJ1-1, with D hard to call. Trimming shortened V by 8 bases and J by 4 bases, and 14 bases separated the two germline ends. This CDR3 spans 12 amino acids. Germline CDR1 is DFQATT and CDR2 is SNEGSKA (reference sequence). The CDR3 reads CSPIGIGTEAFF. CDR3 coding DNA: TGCAGTCCTATCGGGATAGGCACTGAAGCTTTCTTT.

The J gene is TRBJ2-1, the V gene TRBV5-1; the D is unclear. The V end lost 4 bases, the J end lost 0 bases, and 17 bases lay between the germline ends. The CDR3 runs to 17 residues. CDR1 and CDR2 (germline): SGHRS, YFSETQ. CDR3 sequence reads: CASSPRVESSSYNEQFF. The DNA for the CDR3 is TGCGCCAGCAGCCCCAGAGTCGAGAGTAGCTCCTACAATGAGCAGTTCTTC.

This clonotype was seen at least ten times. V usage is TRBV12-3 or TRBV12-4 and J usage is TRBJ1-5; D is unresolved. Deletions cut 1 base from V and 9 bases from J, with 10 bases between. This CDR3 is 13 amino acids long. The CDR3 here is CASSLVAPGPQHF. The CDR3 bases are TGTGCCAGCAGTTTAGTGGCCCCGGGGCCCCAGCATTTT.

In this sample, this clonotype turned up many times. The rearrangement uses TRBV5-1 and TRBJ1-5; D is ambiguous. Trimming shortened V by 0 bases and J by 0 bases, and 7 bases separated the two germline ends. The germline V gene has CDR1 SGHRS and CDR2 YFSETQ. The length of the CDR3 is 15 residues. The CDR3 loop reads CASSLVPDSNQPQHF. As DNA, the CDR3 is TGCGCCAGCAGCTTGGTCCCAGATAGCAATCAGCCCCAGCATTTT.

This clonotype has just a few counts. This sequence joins TRBV20-1 and TRBJ2-3; TRBD2 matches at 7 bases. Losses at the gene ends were 6 bases for V and 3 bases for J; bases not matched to a gene: 15. The V gene's germline CDR1 is DFQATT and CDR2 SNEGSKA (reference sequence). The CDR3 spans 16 residues. The CDR3 DNA reads TGCAGTGCCCAAACGGGTTGGGCTAGCGGTACAGATACGCAGTATTTT. Its translation: CSAQTGWASGTDTQYF.

This clonotype was seen many times. The J gene is TRBJ1-5, the V gene TRBV5-1; 7 bases agree with TRBD1. With 4 bases clipped from V and 0 bases from J, the junction kept 4 bases outside the gene matches. Germline assignment: CDR1 SGHRS and CDR2 YFSETQ. The length of the CDR3 is 15 residues. The CDR3 sequence is CASSPGTVSNQPQHF. The CDR3 bases are TGCGCCAGCAGCCCGGGGACAGTTAGCAATCAGCCCCAGCATTTT.

This clonotype has a count of ten or more. V and J are TRBV5-1 and TRBJ2-1; 11 positions match TRBD2. The CDR3 is 17 amino acids. V was pared by 8 bases and J by 0 bases, with 10 bases of the junction left unmatched. The germline gives CDR1 SGHRS, CDR2 YFSETQ. In nucleotides, the CDR3 is TGCGCCAGATTGGGACTAGCGGAAGCGAGCTCCTACAATGAGCAGTTCTTC. Translation: CARLGLAEASSYNEQFF.

This clonotype was detected ten times or more. The chain links TRBV5-1 to TRBJ2-2, with D hard to call. V lost 0 bases and J 0 bases, leaving 6 bases between the germline ends. The CDR3 is 15 residues long. CDR1 and CDR2 from the germline V gene are SGHRS and YFSETQ. CDR3 in amino acids: CASSLEGTNTGELFF. In nucleotides, the CDR3 is TGCGCCAGCAGCTTGGAAGGGACGAACACCGGGGAGCTGTTTTTT.

The chain combines TRBV6-6 with TRBJ1-2; 9 bases map to TRBD1. The germline V gene has CDR1 MNHNY and CDR2 SVGAGI (reference sequence). The J segment lost 11 bases and the V segment lost 6 bases, leaving 10 bases of the junction unmatched. The CDR3 length is 13 residues. The CDR3 protein is CASRPGTGYRYTF. The CDR3 DNA follows: TGTGCCAGCAGGCCCGGGACAGGGTATCGGTACACCTTC.

This clonotype has ten or more counts. The chain employs TRBV5-1 and TRBJ1-3, with 10 nucleotides matching TRBD1. CDR1 SGHRS and CDR2 YFSETQ come from the germline V gene. V shed 4 bases and J 0 bases; nucleotides not matched to a gene: 10. This CDR3 spans 18 amino acids. CDR3 in DNA: TGCGCCAGCAGCGCAGACAGGGGGCCCGCCTACTCTGGAAACACCATATATTTT. It encodes CASSADRGPAYSGNTIYF.

V usage is TRBV30 and J usage is TRBJ1-2; D is unresolved. V was trimmed by 2 bases and J by 1 base, leaving 8 bases between them. CDR1 is GTSNPN, CDR2 SVGIG, per germline (reference sequence). The CDR3 is made up of 13 amino acids. The CDR3 nucleotides are TGTGCCTGGAGTATTGGGAATAACTATGGCTACACCTTC. Translated: CAWSIGNNYGYTF.

This clonotype was seen at least ten times. CDR3 in amino acids: CASSFGETQYF. The CDR3 DNA is TGTGCCAGCAGTTTTGGCGAGACCCAGTACTTC. The chain couples TRBV12-3 or TRBV12-4 to TRBJ2-5; D gene ambiguous. This CDR3 is built from 11 residues. V dropped 3 bases and J dropped 5 bases, with 4 bases sitting between them.

This clonotype was recorded many times. The chain joins TRBV9 to TRBJ2-3; 10 bases align to TRBD2. V dropped 4 bases and J dropped 6; count of bases not matched to a gene: 8. Germline V gives CDR1 SGDLS, CDR2 YYNGEE. This CDR3 is 15 amino acids long. The CDR3 protein is CASSPAGGPTDTQYF. The CDR3 region has the DNA TGTGCCAGCAGCCCAGCGGGGGGGCCCACGGATACGCAGTATTTT.

In its sample, this clonotype was seen many times. V is TRBV5-1 and J is TRBJ2-1; D is perhaps TRBD1 or TRBD2 (5 bases each). This CDR3 is 15 amino acids long. V lost 0 bases and J 6 bases, leaving 13 bases between the germline ends. The germline CDR1 and CDR2 sequences are SGHRS and YFSETQ. CDR3 residues: CASSLAGTLLNEQFF. The CDR3 DNA reads TGCGCCAGCAGCTTGGCGGGGACCCTACTCAATGAGCAGTTCTTC.

This clonotype was seen ten or more times. This sequence joins TRBV20-1 and TRBJ2-4; D is possibly TRBD2 (5 bases). The CDR3 covers 16 residues. Germline V gene data show CDR1 as DFQATT and CDR2 as SNEGSKA (reference sequence). Trimming took off 0 bases at V and 2 bases at J, with 14 bases between the two ends. DNA for the CDR3: TGCAGTGCTAGAGATCGAAGAGGGCTATCCAAAAACATTCAGTACTTC. It yields the protein CSARDRRGLSKNIQYF.

This clonotype was detected many times. This chain connects TRBV20-1 to TRBJ2-2; possibly TRBD1 for D (6 bases). Trimming took off 3 bases at V and 2 bases at J, with 10 bases between the two ends. In germline, CDR1 is DFQATT, CDR2 SNEGSKA (reference sequence). The CDR3 spans 14 residues. The CDR3 sequence is CSARRQDNTGELFF. CDR3 sequence (DNA): TGCAGTGCTAGGCGACAGGATAACACCGGGGAGCTGTTTTTT.

A note on this clonotype: This may be a read error, as it is one base from a much larger clone. V gene TRBV20-1 combines with J gene TRBJ1-5; D unclear. Trimming pared 5 bases from V and 2 bases from J, leaving 10 bases between. The germline CDR1 and CDR2 sequences are DFQATT and SNEGSKA (reference sequence). The CDR3 contains 13 residues. This CDR3 is CSAHLGGNQPQHF. The CDR3, as DNA: TGCAGTGCTCACCTGGGTGGCAATCAGCCCCAGCATTTT.

The sample holds many counts of this clonotype. The chain recombines TRBV5-1 with TRBJ1-1, with 9 bases fitting TRBD1. The V segment lost 7 bases and the J segment 5 bases; nucleotides outside the gene matches: 6. The CDR3 consists of 13 residues. Germline values: CDR1 SGHRS, CDR2 YFSETQ. CDR3: CASWTGDYTEAFF. The CDR3 DNA sequence: TGCGCCAGCTGGACAGGGGATTATACTGAAGCTTTCTTT.